These 30 T cell receptor beta chains share one sample of origin, sequenced in a study of spatial heterogeneity in lung cancer. TCRdb re-analysed the 5' RACE reads in MiXCR, keeping a single row per CDR3 protein. The sample includes 23,000 or so distinct CDR3 sequences, 8.5% to 10% seen only once; the top ten take roughly a fifth. Time point here: blood at routine non-recurrence follow-up after resection. The specimen comprised PBMCs, sampled at follow-up. The receptors were sampled from a male donor with early-stage non-small cell lung cancer.

This clonotype was found many times. The chain couples TRBV7-2 to TRBJ2-3; D remains unclear. CDR1 SGHTA and CDR2 FQGNSA come from the germline V gene. The CDR3 length is 14 residues. Trimming removed 7 bases from V and 0 bases from J, with 11 bases in between. DNA for the CDR3: TGTGCCAGCACCACGACACCCAGCACAGATACGCAGTATTTT. Its translation is CASTTTPSTDTQYF.

At least ten counts were recorded for this clonotype. V and J are TRBV6-1 and TRBJ2-1; D is undetermined. Germline V gene sequence: CDR1 MNHNS, CDR2 SASEGT. The V end was cut by 7 bases, the J end by 5 bases, with 12 bases between. The CDR3 runs 13 residues. CDR3 sequence: CASIMYRNNEQFF. For the CDR3, the DNA is TGTGCCAGCATTATGTACCGGAACAATGAGCAGTTCTTC.

This clonotype was detected many times. The chain couples TRBV4-3 to TRBJ1-2; 8 bases map to TRBD1. Germline lookup yields CDR1 LGHNA and CDR2 YSLEER. CDR3 size: 15 residues. The J segment lost 7 bases and the V segment lost 0 bases, leaving 7 bases of the junction unmatched. CDR3 in amino acids: CASSQEEQGVSGYTF. The DNA of the CDR3 is TGCGCCAGCAGCCAAGAAGAACAGGGGGTGAGTGGCTACACCTTC.

This clonotype has ten or more counts. The chain employs TRBV24-1 and TRBJ2-2; 9 bases line up with TRBD1. This CDR3 has 16 amino acids. V was clipped by 3 bases and J by 3 bases; unmatched bases: 4. Germline V gene sequence: CDR1 KGHDR, CDR2 SFDVKD. Here the CDR3 reads CATSDPRQGDTGELFF. The DNA of the CDR3 is TGTGCCACCAGTGATCCCCGACAGGGGGACACCGGGGAGCTGTTTTTT.

The CDR3 sequence: CASSPTRPPETQYF. Written as DNA, the CDR3 is TGTGCCAGCAGCCCCACCAGGCCCCCGGAGACCCAGTACTTC. The chain is built from TRBV6-5 and TRBJ2-5; no reliable D call. In germline, CDR1 is MNHEY, CDR2 SVGAGI. Between the trimmed V and J ends, which lost 6 bases and 5 bases, there was a span of 16 bases. The CDR3 extends over 14 amino acids.

This clonotype was observed a few times. This chain links TRBV5-1 with TRBJ1-1, with a weak D call TRBD1 (5 bases). The CDR3 covers 14 residues. Germline V gene data show CDR1 as SGHRS and CDR2 as YFSETQ. V shed 3 bases and J shed 0 bases, with 9 bases lying between them. CDR3 amino acids: CASSSDRLNTEAFF. The CDR3, as DNA: TGCGCCAGCAGCTCTGACAGATTGAACACTGAAGCTTTCTTT.

This clonotype was observed many times. V is TRBV24-1 and J is TRBJ1-5; D is ambiguous. The CDR3 spans 15 residues. Looked up from germline, CDR1 is KGHDR and CDR2 is SFDVKD. The germline V and J ends were trimmed by 3 bases and 2 bases, with 10 bases remaining between them. The CDR3 nucleotides read TGTGCCACCAGTGATAGCCCCTCGGGCAATCAGCCCCAGCATTTT. Amino acids: CATSDSPSGNQPQHF.

The table lists this clonotype with many counts. The CDR3 coding sequence is TGCGCCAGCAGCCCGACAGGGGCAGGATACGAGCAGTACTTC. Translation: CASSPTGAGYEQYF. J is TRBJ2-7 and V is TRBV5-1; 8 bases align to TRBD1. The V segment lost 4 bases and the J segment 4 bases; nucleotides outside the gene matches: 7. CDR3 length: 14 amino acids. Looked up from germline, CDR1 is SGHRS and CDR2 is YFSETQ. Variable domain in full (rest from reference TRBV5-1 and TRBJ2-7): KAGVTQTPRYLIKTRGQQVTLSCSPISGHRSVSWYQQTPGQGLQFLFEYFSETQRNKGNFPGRFSGRQFSNSRSEMNVSTLELGDSALYLCASSPTGAGYEQYFGPGTRLTVT.

The gene calls are TRBV29-1 and TRBJ2-7; D gene ambiguous. The ends were cut back, 4 bases at V and 2 bases at J, with 12 bases in the middle. The CDR3 is 13 residues long. Looked up from germline, CDR1 is SQVTM and CDR2 is ANQGSEA. The CDR3 region has the DNA TGCAGCGTTGTAGTCGGCAGAACCTACGAGCAGTACTTC. It translates to CSVVVGRTYEQYF.

This clonotype has only a few counts. The chain employs TRBV20-1 and TRBJ2-5, with no clear D. The length of the CDR3 is 12 residues. Germline assignment: CDR1 DFQATT and CDR2 SNEGSKA (reference sequence). V gave up 5 bases and J gave up 2 bases, with 9 bases separating them. The CDR3 DNA is TGCAGTGCTTGGACGGATCAAGAGACCCAGTACTTC. Translated: CSAWTDQETQYF.

V gene TRBV7-2 combines with J gene TRBJ2-7; D is perhaps TRBD1 (6 bases). Germline values: CDR1 SGHTA, CDR2 FQGNSA. Trimming removed 1 base from V and 3 bases from J, with 10 bases in between. CDR3 length: 14 amino acids. The CDR3 here is CASSLDQGRYEQYF. The CDR3 bases are TGTGCCAGCAGCTTAGACCAGGGGCGCTACGAGCAGTACTTC.

There are many counts of this clonotype. This chain connects TRBV5-1 to TRBJ2-7, with 9 bases aligning to TRBD1. Per the germline V gene, CDR1 is SGHRS and CDR2 is YFSETQ. The V and J ends lost 2 bases and 2 bases, in that order; junction bases with no gene match: 2. The CDR3 has 14 amino acids. CDR3 sequence: CASSFRDRAYEQYF. The DNA for the CDR3 is TGCGCCAGCAGCTTCCGGGACAGGGCCTACGAGCAGTACTTC.

This sequence joins TRBV5-1 and TRBJ1-5; TRBD1 agrees at 10 bases. The germline gives CDR1 SGHRS, CDR2 YFSETQ. This CDR3 has 16 residues. The trim removed 4 bases at V and 7 bases at J, leaving 11 bases unmatched. CDR3 amino acids: CASSLEPGQGNQPQHF. The CDR3 DNA sequence: TGCGCCAGCAGCCTGGAACCGGGACAGGGGAACCAGCCCCAGCATTTT.

The table lists this clonotype with many counts. V gene TRBV28 combines with J gene TRBJ1-5; 7 positions agree with TRBD1. V was clipped by 3 bases and J by 3 bases; unmatched bases: 5. The germline V gene encodes CDR1 MDHEN and CDR2 SYDVKM. CDR3 length: 15 amino acids. The CDR3 region is CASSLVGTVNQPQHF. CDR3 DNA sequence: TGTGCCAGCAGTTTGGTCGGGACAGTCAATCAGCCCCAGCATTTT.

J is TRBJ2-1 and V is TRBV29-1, with D perhaps matching TRBD1 (6 bases). The V end was cut by 4 bases, the J end by 9 bases, with 13 bases between. Germline assignment: CDR1 SQVTM and CDR2 ANQGSEA. CDR3 size: 12 residues. Here the CDR3 DNA reads TGCAGCGTTGGACCAGGGGTCACTGAGCAGTTCTTC. Protein product: CSVGPGVTEQFF.

The chain joins TRBV28 to TRBJ2-3; no reliable D call. The CDR3 runs to 13 residues. The germline gives CDR1 MDHEN, CDR2 SYDVKM. V gave up 8 bases and J gave up 1 base, with 10 bases separating them. In DNA, the CDR3 is TGTGCCAGCCAGTCGGGTGGCACAGATACGCAGTATTTT. Its protein product is CASQSGGTDTQYF.

The rearrangement links TRBV3-2 to TRBJ1-1; TRBD1 is the table's D call and was not checked against the DNA. TRBV3-2 is assigned pseudogene status. This CDR3 is built from 13 residues. CDR3 region: CARVPTGNTEAFF. For the CDR3, the DNA is TGTGCCAGGGTCCCGACAGGGAACACTGAAGCTTTCTTT.

This clonotype is labeled medium-sized. This chain uses TRBV6-2 or TRBV6-3 with TRBJ1-5, with D tentatively TRBD1 (6 bases). There are 15 residues in the CDR3. Trimming left V 5 bases short and J 4 bases short, with 15 bases between. Germline CDR1 and CDR2: MNHEY and SVGEGT. CDR3 protein: CASSPATGWNQPQHF. CDR3 DNA sequence: TGTGCCAGCAGTCCGGCAACAGGGTGGAATCAGCCCCAGCATTTT.

This clonotype was seen only a few times. The chain combines TRBV2 with TRBJ1-1; D is ambiguous. The CDR3 runs to 14 residues. Trimming shortened V by 10 bases and J by 0 bases, and 15 bases separated the two germline ends. CDR1 and CDR2 (germline): SNHLY, FYNNEI. The DNA for the CDR3 is TGTGCCAACCAAAGGGAGCGAATGAACACTGAAGCTTTCTTT. Its protein is CANQRERMNTEAFF. The variable domain in full, completed from reference TRBV2 and TRBJ1-1, reads EPEVTQTPSHQVTQMGQEVILRCVPISNHLYFYWYRQILGQKVEFLVSFYNNEISEKSEIFDDQFSVERPDGSNFTLKIRSTKLEDSAMYFCANQRERMNTEAFFGQGTRLTVV.

This chain uses TRBV7-9 with TRBJ1-5, with D unresolved. The CDR3 is made up of 13 amino acids. Trimming cost V 4 bases and J 5 bases, with 9 bases left between them. Germline V gene sequence: CDR1 SEHNR, CDR2 FQNEAQ (reference sequence). The CDR3 DNA reads TGTGCCAGCAGCTCCACCACCGATCAGCCCCAGCATTTT. Translating it yields CASSSTTDQPQHF. Full variable domain (remainder filled in from reference TRBV7-9 and TRBJ1-5): DTGVSQNPRHKITKRGQNVTFRCDPISEHNRLYWYRQTLGQGPEFLTYFQNEAQLEKSRLLSDRFSAERPKGSFSTLEIQRTEQGDSAMYLCASSSTTDQPQHFGDGTRLSIL.

The table lists this clonotype with a few counts. V usage is TRBV29-1 and J usage is TRBJ1-1, with D maybe TRBD1 (5 bases). Trimming shortened V by 4 bases and J by 0 bases, and 15 bases separated the two germline ends. This CDR3 contains 15 residues. Germline lookup yields CDR1 SQVTM and CDR2 ANQGSEA. Written as DNA, the CDR3 is TGCAGCGTTGGGGGCTGGGGGGGATTGAACACTGAAGCTTTCTTT. It yields the protein CSVGGWGGLNTEAFF.

This clonotype was counted many times. CDR3 sequence: CASSQGADTQYF. The CDR3 nucleotides are TGTGCCAGCAGCCAAGGGGCGGATACGCAGTATTTT. V usage is TRBV4-2 and J usage is TRBJ2-3; D unresolved. This CDR3 spans 12 amino acids. Germline values: CDR1 LGHNA, CDR2 YNFKEQ. V was shortened by 1 base and J by 6 bases, with 5 bases between the two germline ends.

The chain carries TRBV20-1 and TRBJ1-1, with D perhaps matching TRBD1 (6 bases). Germline V gene lookup returns CDR1 DFQATT and CDR2 SNEGSKA (reference sequence). The CDR3 length is 14 residues. V lost 2 bases, J lost 4 bases, and 14 bases lay in between. CDR3 amino acids: CSARSGTGSTEAFF. The CDR3 DNA is TGCAGTGCTAGAAGCGGCACAGGGAGCACTGAAGCTTTCTTT.

V and J are TRBV28 and TRBJ1-5, with a tentative D call TRBD1 (5 bases). The CDR3 runs 16 residues. CDR1 and CDR2 (germline): MDHEN, SYDVKM. V lost 0 bases and J 7 bases, leaving 16 bases between the germline ends. This chain's CDR3 is CASSLWMGVPVQPQHF. Written as DNA, the CDR3 is TGTGCCAGCAGTTTATGGATGGGGGTACCGGTCCAGCCCCAGCATTTT.

This clonotype was counted only a few times. The CDR3 sequence is CASSPRGPSSGFQETQYF. CDR3 coding DNA: TGCGCCAGCAGTCCCCGGGGACCGAGTAGCGGATTTCAAGAGACCCAGTACTTC. The V gene is TRBV4-1, the J gene TRBJ2-5; a weak D match, TRBD2 (6 bases). Trimming stripped 6 bases from V and 2 bases from J, with 25 bases between. This CDR3 has 18 amino acids. Germline loops: CDR1 MGHRA, CDR2 YSYEKL.

This clonotype occurred a few times. V usage is TRBV6-5 and J usage is TRBJ2-3; D is possibly TRBD1 or TRBD2 (5 bases each). Trimming took off 4 bases at V and 4 bases at J, with 21 bases between the two ends. The V gene's germline CDR1 is MNHEY and CDR2 SVGAGI. The CDR3 is 17 amino acids. DNA of the CDR3: TGTGCCAGCAGTTCCCGAGGGGTGGTACCCAGGTCAGATACGCAGTATTTT. Translated: CASSSRGVVPRSDTQYF.

This rearrangement joins TRBV5-1 to TRBJ2-7, with unresolved D. Germline V lookup: CDR1 SGHRS, CDR2 YFSETQ. CDR3 length equals 15 residues. Trimming cost V 0 bases and J 2 bases, with 12 bases left between them. The CDR3 DNA reads as TGCGCCAGCAGCTTGGTCCCAGGCCCTACCTACGAGCAGTACTTC. It yields the protein CASSLVPGPTYEQYF.

This clonotype was seen many times. J is TRBJ2-1 and V is TRBV3-1, with 7 bases aligning to TRBD1. This CDR3 region has 13 residues. Unmatched junction bases numbered 0, after V lost 1 base and J lost 6 bases. Germline CDR1 reads LGHDT; CDR2 reads YNNKEL (reference sequence). The CDR3: CASSQGQGNEQFF. In nucleotides, the CDR3 is TGTGCCAGCAGCCAAGGACAGGGCAATGAGCAGTTCTTC.

This chain joins TRBV3-1 and TRBJ1-1; D possibly corresponds to TRBD1 (6 bases). Germline V gene data show CDR1 as LGHDT and CDR2 as YNNKEL (reference sequence). This CDR3 is 16 amino acids long. V was trimmed by 0 bases and J by 1 base, leaving 12 bases between them. Here the CDR3 reads CASSQDLGGANTEAFF. CDR3 coding DNA: TGTGCCAGCAGCCAAGATCTGGGGGGCGCGAACACTGAAGCTTTCTTT.

Many counts were recorded for this clonotype. This chain connects TRBV7-8 to TRBJ1-4; 9 bases are a match to TRBD1. The CDR3 extends over 16 amino acids. Germline CDR1 SGHVS, CDR2 FQNEAQ. Germline trimming cut 2 bases from V and 8 bases from J; bases unmatched to any gene: 9. CDR3 DNA sequence: TGTGCCAGCAGCTTACAGCGGGACAGGGTAGGAGAAAAACTGTTTTTT. It specifies CASSLQRDRVGEKLFF.